Following are 32 T cell receptor beta chains from one sample sequenced in a study of T-cell memory formation after mild COVID-19. MiXCR, run by TCRdb on the 5' RACE reads, gives a single entry per CDR3 protein. The sample carries about 210,000 distinct CDR3 sequences, about 10% recorded once. Sequenced sample: PBMCs or a T cell subset sorted from them (not recorded which). The receptors shown here come from a man younger than 35 who had mild COVID-19 (a few samples of this study predate the infection). Cell type and time point are not known.

This chain's CDR3 is CASTRVGSNQPQHF. The DNA of the CDR3 is TGTGCCAGCACTAGGGTAGGAAGCAATCAGCCCCAGCATTTT. The chain employs TRBV6-2 or TRBV6-3 and TRBJ1-5; D remains unclear. Germline V gives CDR1 MNHEY, CDR2 SVGEGT. This CDR3 spans 14 amino acids. Trimming took off 7 bases at V and 1 base at J, with 11 bases between the two ends.

This clonotype was seen a few times. It is unclear where the CDR3 begins or ends on the DNA, so no DNA is shown, and the CDR3 is as TCRdb lists it. The chain uses TRBV12-1 and TRBJ2-7; no check of the table's D call, TRBD1, against the DNA was made. TRBV12-1 counts as a pseudogene. A total of 15 residues make up the CDR3, ends included. CDR3 amino acids: CASSFVGTGTYEQYV.

This rearrangement joins TRBV3-1 to TRBJ2-1, with 7 positions matching TRBD2. Trimming removed 4 bases from V and 2 bases from J; junction bases left unmatched: 5. Germline V gives CDR1 LGHDT, CDR2 YNNKEL (reference sequence). The CDR3 runs 15 residues. Written as DNA, the CDR3 is TGTGCCAGCAGCCTCATGGCGGGGGCCTACAATGAGCAGTTCTTC. Translation gives CASSLMAGAYNEQFF.

The chain carries TRBV5-1 and TRBJ2-5, with D possibly being TRBD1 (6 bases). V was pared by 4 bases and J by 1 base, with 17 bases between. The germline V gene encodes CDR1 SGHRS and CDR2 YFSETQ. CDR3 length equals 16 residues. The CDR3 sequence: CASSPGQGPVQETQYF. The CDR3 DNA follows: TGCGCCAGCAGCCCCGGGCAGGGGCCTGTCCAAGAGACCCAGTACTTC.

The chain couples TRBV27 to TRBJ1-1; TRBD1 is a possible D gene (5 bases). Germline CDR1 is MNHEY and CDR2 is SMNVEV (reference sequence). V was shortened by 6 bases and J by 0 bases, with 14 bases between the two germline ends. The CDR3 is 15 amino acids. This CDR3 is CASRNHRRMNTEAFF. The CDR3 nucleotides are TGTGCCAGCAGGAACCACAGGAGAATGAACACTGAAGCTTTCTTT.

The table lists this clonotype with a few counts. DNA for the CDR3: TGTGCCAGCAGCTTTCAGGGACGACTCACAGATACGCAGTATTTT. It is translated as CASSFQGRLTDTQYF. The V and J genes are TRBV7-3 and TRBJ2-3, with D possibly called TRBD1 or TRBD2 (5 bases each). The CDR3 length is 15 residues. Trimming left V 3 bases short and J 2 bases short, with 12 bases between. Germline loops: CDR1 SGHTA, CDR2 FQGTGA.

This clonotype was observed a handful of times. V and J are TRBV28 and TRBJ1-5, with a possible D match to TRBD1 (6 bases). This CDR3 is 15 amino acids long. CDR1 is MDHEN, CDR2 SYDVKM, per germline. Trimming took 4 bases from V and 6 from J, leaving 16 bases between them. The CDR3 protein is CASSYLTGAGQPQHF. In nucleotides, the CDR3 is TGTGCCAGCAGTTACCTCACGGGGGCGGGTCAGCCCCAGCATTTT.

In this sample, this clonotype turned up a few times. The genes are TRBV6-2 or TRBV6-3 and TRBJ2-7; 11 bases line up with TRBD2. Per germline, CDR1 MNHEY and CDR2 SVGEGT. This CDR3 comprises 15 residues. V gave up 5 bases and J gave up 2 bases; unmatched junction bases: 5. Here the CDR3 DNA reads TGTGCCAGCAGTCAAATGGGACTAGCGGCCTACGAGCAGTACTTC. Translated, it gives CASSQMGLAAYEQYF.

This clonotype has just a few counts. This chain links TRBV5-1 with TRBJ2-3; maybe TRBD2 (5 bases). The CDR3 has 13 residues. Germline loops: CDR1 SGHRS, CDR2 YFSETQ. V was shortened by 4 bases and J by 1 base, with 7 bases between the two germline ends. Here the CDR3 reads CASSDGGTDTQYF. The CDR3 coding sequence is TGCGCCAGCAGCGACGGGGGCACAGATACGCAGTATTTT.

This chain uses TRBV5-1 with TRBJ2-1; no firm D call. V was pared by 0 bases and J by 3 bases, with 10 bases between. This CDR3 has 15 amino acids. The germline V gene has CDR1 SGHRS and CDR2 YFSETQ. The CDR3, as DNA: TGCGCCAGCAGCTTGGATCCAGGTCTCTACAATGAGCAGTTCTTC. This codes for CASSLDPGLYNEQFF.

This clonotype was found many times. The chain recombines TRBV7-9 with TRBJ1-1; no clear D. Germline V gives CDR1 SEHNR, CDR2 FQNEAQ (reference sequence). V dropped 5 bases and J dropped 1 base, with 11 bases sitting between them. This CDR3 spans 14 amino acids. The CDR3 DNA is TGTGCCAGCAGCCGACTCGGCCAGAACACTGAAGCTTTCTTT. This translates into CASSRLGQNTEAFF.

The chain's CDR3 is CASSSERVEQYV. As DNA, the CDR3 is TGTGCCAGCTCATCGGAGCGGGTCGAGCAGTACGTC. The chain is built from TRBV18 and TRBJ2-7; D might be TRBD2 (6 bases). Germline CDR1 KGHSH, CDR2 LQKENI. CDR3 length: 12 residues. With 5 bases removed from V and 6 bases from J, the gap between germline ends came to 11 bases.

The V gene is TRBV5-1, the J gene TRBJ2-7, with TRBD2 as a possible D gene (5 bases). This CDR3 contains 12 residues. Trimming removed 4 bases from V and 6 bases from J, with 11 bases in between. The germline V gene has CDR1 SGHRS and CDR2 YFSETQ. The CDR3 DNA sequence: TGCGCCAGCAGCCCCGGGGAAGGCGAGCAGTACGTC. It encodes CASSPGEGEQYV.

This clonotype was counted at least ten times. The chain recombines TRBV12-3 or TRBV12-4 with TRBJ1-2, with unresolved D. V was pared by 7 bases and J by 8 bases, with 14 bases between. This CDR3 is built from 12 residues. CDR3 residues: CASTMGDAGYTF. The CDR3 coding sequence is TGTGCCAGCACCATGGGAGACGCGGGCTACACCTTC.

This clonotype was seen more than once but under ten times. In DNA, the CDR3 is TGTGCCAGCAGCTTAATGGGGGCCTACAATGAGCAGTTCTTC. This encodes CASSLMGAYNEQFF. V usage is TRBV7-3 and J usage is TRBJ2-1; D assignment may be TRBD1 or TRBD2 (5 bases each). CDR1 and CDR2 from the germline V gene are SGHTA and FQGTGA. V lost 1 base and J 2 bases, leaving 6 bases between the germline ends. This CDR3 has 14 residues.

This chain uses TRBV4-1 with TRBJ2-1, with a weak D call TRBD2 (5 bases). CDR1 and CDR2 (germline): MGHRA, YSYEKL. Between the trimmed V and J ends, which lost 0 bases and 8 bases, there was a span of 8 bases. CDR3 length: 13 amino acids. The CDR3, as DNA: TGCGCCAGCAGCCAAGAACCGGGATATGAGCAGTTCTTC. Its protein is CASSQEPGYEQFF.

This clonotype was observed many times. V is TRBV7-9 and J is TRBJ1-2, with TRBD1 matching 7 bases. The CDR3 has 15 residues. The J segment lost 1 base and the V segment lost 8 bases, leaving 10 bases of the junction unmatched. Germline lookup yields CDR1 SEHNR and CDR2 FQNEAQ (reference sequence). The CDR3 spells CASSNFGQDNYGYTF. CDR3 DNA: TGTGCCAGCTCGAACTTCGGACAGGATAACTATGGCTACACCTTC. Supplemented by reference TRBV7-9 and TRBJ1-2, the full variable domain reads DTGVSQNPRHKITKRGQNVTFRCDPISEHNRLYWYRQTLGQGPEFLTYFQNEAQLEKSRLLSDRFSAERPKGSFSTLEIQRTEQGDSAMYLCASSNFGQDNYGYTFGSGTRLTVV.

The chain uses TRBV7-9 and TRBJ2-2; D remains ambiguous. The germline CDR1 and CDR2 sequences are SEHNR and FQNEAQ (reference sequence). V lost 1 base, J lost 1 base, and 7 bases lay in between. The CDR3 sequence is 15 residues long. CDR3 amino acids: CASSLGPGNTGELFF. CDR3 nucleotide sequence: TGTGCCAGCAGCTTAGGGCCGGGGAACACCGGGGAGCTGTTTTTT. Based on the CDR3 plus reference TRBV7-9 and TRBJ2-2, the full variable domain is DTGVSQNPRHKITKRGQNVTFRCDPISEHNRLYWYRQTLGQGPEFLTYFQNEAQLEKSRLLSDRFSAERPKGSFSTLEIQRTEQGDSAMYLCASSLGPGNTGELFFGEGSRLTVL.

The J gene is TRBJ2-7, the V gene TRBV6-5; a weak D match, TRBD2 (6 bases). Per germline, CDR1 MNHEY and CDR2 SVGAGI. There are 14 residues in the CDR3. Trimming took off 6 bases at V and 2 bases at J, with 14 bases between the two ends. CDR3 DNA sequence: TGTGCCAGCAGATATCCCGGGGGAACCTACGAGCAGTACTTC. This sequence encodes CASRYPGGTYEQYF.

This clonotype was observed a few times. This chain uses TRBV12-3 or TRBV12-4 with TRBJ2-2; tentatively, D is TRBD1 (5 bases). V was pared by 6 bases and J by 4 bases, with 18 bases between. The CDR3 sequence is 16 residues long. Here the CDR3 DNA reads TGTGCCAGCAGCCATGACAGACTCCGTGGCACCGGGGAGCTGTTTTTT. It translates to CASSHDRLRGTGELFF.

This clonotype has a handful of counts. This chain connects TRBV11-2 to TRBJ2-2, with D maybe TRBD2 (5 bases). The CDR3 length is 15 residues. Germline CDR1 is SGHAT and CDR2 is FQNNGV. V was clipped by 2 bases and J by 4 bases, with 11 bases between them. CDR3 sequence: CASSLWLASTGELFF. DNA of the CDR3: TGTGCCAGCAGCTTATGGCTAGCTAGCACCGGGGAGCTGTTTTTT.

In this sample, this clonotype turned up once. This CDR3 reads CASSPRAFYGYTF. In nucleotides, the CDR3 is TGTGCCAGCAGCCCACGGGCCTTCTATGGCTACACCTTC. This chain links TRBV7-2 with TRBJ1-2; D unresolved. V dropped 5 bases and J dropped 4 bases, with 11 bases sitting between them. The CDR3 is 13 amino acids. Germline assignment: CDR1 SGHTA and CDR2 FQGNSA.

This clonotype was observed a few times. The chain recombines TRBV6-6 with TRBJ2-7, with TRBD1 identical over 9 bases. Trimming took 4 bases from V and 4 from J; bases not matched to a gene: 2. The CDR3 runs 13 residues. Germline CDR1 is MNHNY and CDR2 is SVGAGI (reference sequence). The CDR3 region is CASSWTGDYEQYV. The CDR3 coding sequence is TGTGCCAGCAGTTGGACAGGGGATTACGAGCAGTACGTC.

This clonotype occurred many times. V gene TRBV4-1 combines with J gene TRBJ2-7; D remains ambiguous. Germline V gene lookup returns CDR1 MGHRA and CDR2 YSYEKL. The CDR3 consists of 13 residues. V lost 3 bases and J lost 4, with 10 bases in between. The CDR3 bases are TGCGCCAGCAGCCAGACCTTAGAGTACGAGCAGTACGTC. Translating gives CASSQTLEYEQYV.

This chain connects TRBV6-5 to TRBJ2-3; 7 nucleotides agree with TRBD1. Germline assignment: CDR1 MNHEY and CDR2 SVGAGI. The CDR3 has 14 residues. The J segment lost 3 bases and the V segment lost 6 bases, leaving 6 bases of the junction unmatched. CDR3 in amino acids: CASSSQGWTDTQYF. The CDR3 region has the DNA TGTGCCAGCAGCTCACAGGGGTGGACAGATACGCAGTATTTT.

This clonotype was seen a handful of times. This chain uses TRBV9 with TRBJ2-3; 8 bases fit TRBD2. CDR3 length: 17 residues. With V trimmed by 4 bases and J by 0 bases, 10 bases remained unmatched. Germline loops: CDR1 SGDLS, CDR2 YYNGEE. CDR3 sequence: CASSIYSGGASTDTQYF. As DNA, the CDR3 is TGTGCCAGCAGCATATACAGCGGGGGAGCCAGCACAGATACGCAGTATTTT.

This clonotype was counted a few times. The V gene is TRBV7-3, the J gene TRBJ2-7; a weak D match, TRBD1 (5 bases). The CDR3 totals 16 residues. The V end was cut by 4 bases, the J end by 1 base, with 17 bases between. In germline, CDR1 is SGHTA, CDR2 FQGTGA. The CDR3: CASSWGPRGTSYEQYF. CDR3 DNA: TGTGCCAGCAGCTGGGGCCCCCGTGGCACGTCCTACGAGCAGTACTTC.

The rearrangement uses TRBV6-5 and TRBJ2-3, with a possible D match to TRBD1 (6 bases). Germline CDR1 is MNHEY and CDR2 is SVGAGI. The CDR3 covers 16 residues. V was clipped by 5 bases and J by 7 bases, with 22 bases between them. The CDR3 region is CASSLGPWTDFHTQYF. The CDR3 nucleotides read TGTGCCAGCAGTCTAGGGCCCTGGACAGACTTTCATACGCAGTATTTT.

Worth noting for this clonotype: Possible read error: a much larger clone is one base away. This chain connects TRBV5-1 to TRBJ1-6, with TRBD1 matching 7 bases. The V segment lost 0 bases and the J segment 8 bases; nucleotides outside the gene matches: 5. Per germline, CDR1 SGHRS and CDR2 YFSETQ. The length of the CDR3 is 15 residues. CDR3 residues: CASSLVPGGDSPLHF. The CDR3 region has the DNA TGCGCCAGCAGCTTGGTTCCAGGGGGGGATTCACCCCTCCACTTT.

This clonotype was detected ten times or more. The chain couples TRBV4-1 to TRBJ1-2, with D maybe TRBD1 (6 bases). CDR1 is MGHRA and CDR2 is YSYEKL in the germline V gene. The germline V and J ends were trimmed by 7 bases and 6 bases, with 24 bases remaining between them. This CDR3 has 16 residues. The CDR3 here is CASKSMGGKTSDGYTF. The CDR3, as DNA: TGCGCCAGCAAATCGATGGGGGGCAAAACTAGTGATGGCTACACCTTC.

This clonotype has only a few counts. The CDR3 is CASSLAGTEYGYTF. In DNA, the CDR3 is TGTGCCAGCAGCTTAGCTGGTACAGAGTATGGCTACACCTTC. The chain uses TRBV7-2 and TRBJ1-2; the D is unclear. Germline lookup yields CDR1 SGHTA and CDR2 FQGNSA. This CDR3 is 14 amino acids long. Trimming took off 0 bases at V and 5 bases at J, with 10 bases between the two ends.

This clonotype was observed a handful of times. The chain couples TRBV5-1 to TRBJ2-1; 11 bases align to TRBD2. V trimming: 3 bases; J trimming: 5 bases; junction bases outside the gene matches: 4. The germline CDR1 and CDR2 sequences are SGHRS and YFSETQ. The CDR3 runs to 15 residues. The CDR3 region is CASSSRLAGNNEQFF. The CDR3 DNA reads TGCGCCAGCAGCTCGCGACTAGCGGGGAACAATGAGCAGTTCTTC.